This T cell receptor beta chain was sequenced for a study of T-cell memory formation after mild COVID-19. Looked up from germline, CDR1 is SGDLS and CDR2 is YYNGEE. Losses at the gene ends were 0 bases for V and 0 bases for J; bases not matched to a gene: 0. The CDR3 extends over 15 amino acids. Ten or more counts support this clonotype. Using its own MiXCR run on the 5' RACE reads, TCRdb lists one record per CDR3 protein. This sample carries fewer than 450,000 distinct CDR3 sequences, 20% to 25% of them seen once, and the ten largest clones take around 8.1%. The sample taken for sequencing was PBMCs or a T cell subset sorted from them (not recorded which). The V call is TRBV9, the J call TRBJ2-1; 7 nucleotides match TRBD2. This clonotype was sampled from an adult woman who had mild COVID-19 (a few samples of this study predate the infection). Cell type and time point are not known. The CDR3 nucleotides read TGTGCCAGCAGCGTAGCGGGGGGCTCCTACAATGAGCAGTTCTTC. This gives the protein CASSVAGGSYNEQFF. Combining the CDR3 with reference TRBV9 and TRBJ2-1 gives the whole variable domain DSGVTQTPKHLITATGQRVTLRCSPRSGDLSVYWYQQSLDQGLQFLIQYYNGEERAKGNILERFSAQQFPDLHSELNLSSLELGDSALYFCASSVAGGSYNEQFFGPGTRLTVL.